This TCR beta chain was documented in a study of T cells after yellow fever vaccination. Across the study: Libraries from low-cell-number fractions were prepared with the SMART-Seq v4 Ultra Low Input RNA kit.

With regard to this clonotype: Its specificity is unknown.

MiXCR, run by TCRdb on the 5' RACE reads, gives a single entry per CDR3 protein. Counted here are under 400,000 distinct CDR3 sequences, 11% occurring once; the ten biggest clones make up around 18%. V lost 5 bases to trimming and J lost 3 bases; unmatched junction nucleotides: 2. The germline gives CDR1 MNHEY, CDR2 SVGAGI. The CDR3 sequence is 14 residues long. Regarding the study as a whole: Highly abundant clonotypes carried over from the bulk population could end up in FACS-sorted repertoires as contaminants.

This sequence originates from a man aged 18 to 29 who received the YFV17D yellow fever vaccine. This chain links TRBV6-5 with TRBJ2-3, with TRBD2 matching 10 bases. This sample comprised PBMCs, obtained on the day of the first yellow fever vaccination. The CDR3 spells CASSTSGVTDTQYF. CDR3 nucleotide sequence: TGTGCCAGCAGTACTAGCGGGGTGACAGATACGCAGTATTTT.